The 31 T cell receptor beta chains given below trace back to one sample, sequenced in a study of control samples from healthy donors and cancer patients. TCRdb's table, derived via immunoSEQ multiplex PCR, lists solely in-frame clones and lacks some. The table lists roughly 90,000 clones, roughly nine tenths of them singletons. Sequencing was done on a sample of PBMCs. The receptors stem from a woman aged 50 to 60 with colorectal cancer.

This clone occurred once. V is TRBV5-1 and J is TRBJ2-3; TRBD2 might be the D (6 bases). Trimming shortened V by 0 bases and J by 0 bases, and 14 bases separated the two germline ends. Germline V gene sequence: CDR1 SGHRS, CDR2 YFSETQ. The CDR3 runs to 17 residues. The CDR3 DNA is TGCGCCAGCAGCTTGGCCCTTGGCGGGACTAGCACAGATACGCAGTATTTT. Translated: CASSLALGGTSTDTQYF. Variable domain in full (rest from reference TRBV5-1 and TRBJ2-3): KAGVTQTPRYLIKTRGQQVTLSCSPISGHRSVSWYQQTPGQGLQFLFEYFSETQRNKGNFPGRFSGRQFSNSRSEMNVSTLELGDSALYLCASSLALGGTSTDTQYFGPGTRLTVL.

This rearrangement joins TRBV6-2 or TRBV6-3 to TRBJ1-2; no clear D. The germline gives CDR1 MNHEY, CDR2 SVGEGT. V lost 2 bases and J lost 7, with 11 bases in between. This CDR3 is 13 amino acids long. The CDR3 region has the DNA TGTGCCAGCAGTTACCGGGGAATACCTGGCTACACCTTC. Its translation: CASSYRGIPGYTF.

The chain has TRBV6-6 and TRBJ1-1; D is undetermined. Germline V gene lookup returns CDR1 MNHNY and CDR2 SVGAGI (reference sequence). The CDR3 contains 13 residues. Trimming pared 6 bases from V and 3 bases from J, leaving 11 bases between. The chain's CDR3 is CASSSRGYTEAFF. CDR3 DNA sequence: TGTGCCAGCAGCTCTCGAGGGTACACTGAAGCTTTCTTT.

This chain links TRBV19 with TRBJ1-5, with TRBD1 identical over 7 bases. The CDR3 length is 14 residues. The germline CDR1 and CDR2 sequences are LNHDA and SQIVND (reference sequence). V was pared by 5 bases and J by 7 bases, with 8 bases of the junction left unmatched. The CDR3 DNA reads as TGTGCCAGTAGTTACAGGGGCTCGGACCAGCCCCAGCATTTT. It encodes CASSYRGSDQPQHF.

The V call is TRBV4-3, the J call TRBJ1-2; D remains unclear. V was clipped by 0 bases and J by 0 bases, with 8 bases between them. The CDR3 totals 15 residues. Germline V lookup: CDR1 LGHNA, CDR2 YSLEER. This CDR3 is CASSQERHSNYGYTF. Written as DNA, the CDR3 is TGCGCCAGCAGCCAAGAACGACACTCTAACTATGGCTACACCTTC.

The chain recombines TRBV10-1 with TRBJ1-3; D not resolved. The CDR3 is 15 residues long. Deletions cut 4 bases from V and 1 base from J, with 11 bases between. Germline V lookup: CDR1 WNHNN, CDR2 SYGVQD (reference sequence). The CDR3 DNA follows: TGCGCCAGCAGTGGCGGGGTTAATTCTGGAAACACCATATATTTT. Translated: CASSGGVNSGNTIYF.

The chain uses TRBV12-5 and TRBJ2-2; D is perhaps TRBD2 (8 bases). This CDR3 contains 18 residues. With 4 bases removed from V and 5 bases from J, the gap between germline ends came to 23 bases. Germline V gives CDR1 LGHNT, CDR2 FRNRAP. The CDR3 DNA follows: TGTGCTAGTGGTTCCCCGGGAGGGGGCGTCTCCTGGACCGGGGAGCTGTTTTTT. This gives the protein CASGSPGGGVSWTGELFF. Drawing the rest from reference TRBV12-5 and TRBJ2-2, the complete variable domain is DARVTQTPRHKVTEMGQEVTMRCQPILGHNTVFWYRQTMMQGLELLAYFRNRAPLDDSGMPKDRFSAEMPDATLATLKIQPSEPRDSAVYFCASGSPGGGVSWTGELFFGEGSRLTVL.

V usage is TRBV19 and J usage is TRBJ2-4, with a possible D match to TRBD2 (5 bases). CDR1 is LNHDA and CDR2 is SQIVND in the germline V gene (reference sequence). Trimming cost V 1 base and J 8 bases, with 9 bases left between them. The CDR3 covers 13 residues. CDR3 region: CASSIGLADIQYF. The CDR3, as DNA: TGTGCCAGTAGTATAGGCCTAGCAGACATTCAGTACTTC. The full variable domain, completed using reference TRBV19 and TRBJ2-4, is DGGITQSPKYLFRKEGQNVTLSCEQNLNHDAMYWYRQDPGQGLRLIYYSQIVNDFQKGDIAEGYSVSREKKESFPLTVTSAQKNPTAFYLCASSIGLADIQYFGAGTRLSVL.

The chain joins TRBV19 to TRBJ2-2; D may be TRBD1 (6 bases). Germline CDR1 and CDR2: LNHDA and SQIVND (reference sequence). This CDR3 comprises 14 residues. Trimming stripped 5 bases from V and 4 bases from J, with 11 bases between. For the CDR3, the DNA is TGTGCCAGTAGTTATAGGGGGATCACCGGGGAGCTGTTTTTT. Amino acids: CASSYRGITGELFF.

This clone was detected once. The chain employs TRBV7-2 and TRBJ2-3, with a tentative D call TRBD2 (7 bases). The CDR3 length is 15 residues. Looked up from germline, CDR1 is SGHTA and CDR2 is FQGNSA. Trimming removed 3 bases at V and 4 bases at J, with 14 bases between. The CDR3: CASSFRRGAADTQYF. CDR3 coding DNA: TGTGCCAGCAGCTTCAGACGGGGGGCAGCAGATACGCAGTATTTT.

This chain joins TRBV5-4 and TRBJ2-3; no clear D gene. This CDR3 contains 13 residues. Trimming left V 2 bases short and J 0 bases short, with 4 bases between. Germline V lookup: CDR1 SGHNT, CDR2 YYREEE (reference sequence). For the CDR3, the DNA is TGTGCCAGCAGCTTAGGGAGCACAGATACGCAGTATTTT. This translates into CASSLGSTDTQYF.

In DNA, the CDR3 is TGCGCCAGCAGCCAAGGGACAGGGACCGCTTATGGCTACACCTTC. Translated, it gives CASSQGTGTAYGYTF. The V call is TRBV4-1, the J call TRBJ1-2; 8 nucleotides agree with TRBD1. There are 15 residues in the CDR3. Germline V gene sequence: CDR1 MGHRA, CDR2 YSYEKL. V was pared by 1 base and J by 5 bases, with 6 bases of the junction left unmatched.

V usage is TRBV6-4 and J usage is TRBJ1-1; the D is unclear. This CDR3 has 13 residues. CDR1 and CDR2 from the germline V gene are MRHNA and SNTAGT. V dropped 3 bases and J dropped 5 bases, with 10 bases sitting between them. The DNA of the CDR3 is TGTGCCAGCAGTGATAGCCCGTTGACTGAAGCTTTCTTT. As protein: CASSDSPLTEAFF.

The gene calls are TRBV9 and TRBJ2-1; 10 bases agree with TRBD2. Trimming at V came to 0 bases and at J to 6 bases, leaving 3 bases not matched to a gene. Germline CDR1 and CDR2: SGDLS and YYNGEE. CDR3 length: 15 residues. This CDR3 reads CASSVGLAGVNEQFF. In DNA form, the CDR3 reads TGTGCCAGCAGCGTAGGGCTAGCGGGGGTCAATGAGCAGTTCTTC.

The gene calls are TRBV21-1 and TRBJ1-6; the table gives TRBD1 as D, unverified against the DNA. TRBV21-1 is reported as a pseudogene. The CDR3 is 16 residues long. Here the CDR3 reads CASSKGQASNNSPLHF. CDR3 coding DNA: TGTGCCAGCAGCAAAGGGCAGGCCTCAAATAATTCACCCCTCCACTTT.

The chain has TRBV5-1 and TRBJ1-6; D perhaps matches TRBD1 (6 bases). Trimming removed 4 bases at V and 11 bases at J, with 13 bases between. The germline gives CDR1 SGHRS, CDR2 YFSETQ. The length of the CDR3 is 13 residues. The DNA for the CDR3 is TGCGCCAGCAGCGTTGACAGGTCCCCACCCCTCCACTTT. Its translation: CASSVDRSPPLHF.

The chain links TRBV6-5 to TRBJ1-2; D perhaps matches TRBD1 (5 bases). The germline V gene has CDR1 MNHEY and CDR2 SVGAGI. The V and J ends lost 5 bases and 7 bases respectively, with 11 bases between them. CDR3 size: 12 residues. The CDR3 is CASSPWGGGYTF. CDR3 nucleotide sequence: TGTGCCAGCAGTCCCTGGGGGGGTGGCTACACCTTC.

This clone was counted between two and nine times. The genes are TRBV6-4 and TRBJ1-2; 7 bases fit TRBD1. CDR3 length: 12 residues. V lost 2 bases to trimming and J lost 7 bases; unmatched junction nucleotides: 1. CDR1 MRHNA and CDR2 SNTAGT come from the germline V gene. The CDR3 loop is CASSDQGVGYTF. The CDR3 DNA sequence: TGTGCCAGCAGTGACCAGGGGGTTGGCTACACCTTC.

Comment on this clone: The same CDR3 also results from other DNA sequences found in this sample. The chain recombines TRBV3-1 (or the pseudogene TRBV3-2) with TRBJ1-2, with unresolved D. V lost 6 bases to trimming and J lost 4 bases, with 9 bases between them. The CDR3 runs 12 residues. Germline assignment: CDR1 LGHDT and CDR2 YNNKEL (reference sequence). CDR3: CASSLGSYGYTF. In nucleotides, the CDR3 is TGTGCCAGCAGTCTCGGCAGCTATGGCTACACCTTC.

This clone was found once. The V gene is TRBV6-6, the J gene TRBJ1-3; the D gene is possibly TRBD1 (6 bases). This CDR3 contains 13 residues. With 8 bases removed from V and 4 bases from J, the gap between germline ends came to 12 bases. The germline gives CDR1 MNHNY, CDR2 SVGAGI (reference sequence). The CDR3 loop is CASEEGGGNTIYF. In nucleotides, the CDR3 is TGTGCCAGCGAGGAGGGGGGAGGAAACACCATATATTTT.

A single count supports this clone. The chain employs TRBV3-1 (or the pseudogene TRBV3-2) and TRBJ1-2; D call uncertain. The CDR3 is 14 residues long. Trimming pared 1 base from V and 8 bases from J, leaving 14 bases between. Germline CDR1 is LGHDT and CDR2 is YNNKEL (reference sequence). The CDR3 sequence: CASSQGEIFGGYTF. The CDR3, as DNA: TGTGCCAGCAGCCAAGGTGAAATTTTTGGGGGCTACACCTTC.

The chain joins TRBV2 to TRBJ1-3; D is uncertain. The CDR3 loop spans 17 amino acids. CDR1 and CDR2 from the germline V gene are SNHLY and FYNNEI. V was pared by 7 bases and J by 0 bases, with 19 bases between. CDR3 sequence: CASKLDGHGLSGNTIYF. The CDR3 DNA follows: TGTGCCAGCAAGCTAGACGGCCATGGCCTCTCTGGAAACACCATATATTTT.

This chain links TRBV5-1 with TRBJ1-6; D gene ambiguous. There are 19 residues in the CDR3. Between the trimmed V and J ends, which lost 4 bases and 0 bases, there was a span of 20 bases. Per the germline V gene, CDR1 is SGHRS and CDR2 is YFSETQ. CDR3 sequence: CASSRASGVLSSYNSPLHF. CDR3 sequence (DNA): TGCGCCAGCAGCCGAGCGTCCGGTGTCTTGAGCTCCTATAATTCACCCCTCCACTTT. The complete variable domain, with remaining parts taken from reference TRBV5-1 and TRBJ1-6, reads KAGVTQTPRYLIKTRGQQVTLSCSPISGHRSVSWYQQTPGQGLQFLFEYFSETQRNKGNFPGRFSGRQFSNSRSEMNVSTLELGDSALYLCASSRASGVLSSYNSPLHFGNGTRLTVT.

The chain joins TRBV5-1 to TRBJ2-5; 8 bases are a match to TRBD1. CDR3 length: 18 amino acids. Germline V CDR1 and CDR2: SGHRS, YFSETQ. Trimming cost V 1 base and J 5 bases; bases outside gene matches: 16. CDR3 bases: TGCGCCAGCAGCTTGATGTACGTCGGACAGGGCGTTGGGGAGACCCAGTACTTC. Translation: CASSLMYVGQGVGETQYF. The whole variable domain, remainder taken from reference TRBV5-1 and TRBJ2-5, is KAGVTQTPRYLIKTRGQQVTLSCSPISGHRSVSWYQQTPGQGLQFLFEYFSETQRNKGNFPGRFSGRQFSNSRSEMNVSTLELGDSALYLCASSLMYVGQGVGETQYFGPGTRLLVL.

This chain uses TRBV10-3 with TRBJ1-2; TRBD1 agrees at 9 bases. The germline CDR1 and CDR2 sequences are ENHRY and SYGVKD. With V trimmed by 7 bases and J by 4 bases, 7 bases remained unmatched. The CDR3 has 14 residues. In DNA form, the CDR3 reads TGTGCCATCAACCCGGGACAGGGCGCCTATGGCTACACCTTC. Its protein is CAINPGQGAYGYTF.

V usage is TRBV12-5 and J usage is TRBJ2-3; D ambiguous. This CDR3 comprises 13 residues. V was pared by 5 bases and J by 4 bases, with 10 bases between. CDR1 is LGHNT, CDR2 FRNRAP, per germline. CDR3 amino acids: CASGPSSADTQYF. The CDR3 nucleotides read TGTGCTAGTGGTCCTTCGAGCGCAGATACGCAGTATTTT. The whole variable domain, filled in from reference TRBV12-5 and TRBJ2-3, reads DARVTQTPRHKVTEMGQEVTMRCQPILGHNTVFWYRQTMMQGLELLAYFRNRAPLDDSGMPKDRFSAEMPDATLATLKIQPSEPRDSAVYFCASGPSSADTQYFGPGTRLTVL.

In DNA, the CDR3 is TGTGCCAGCAGCTTCCCGGGCGGGGGGGCTAACACCGGGGAGCTGTTTTTT. Residues: CASSFPGGGANTGELFF. V and J are TRBV7-6 and TRBJ2-2; 9 nucleotides line up with TRBD2. CDR3 size: 17 residues. Germline CDR1 reads SGHVS; CDR2 reads FNYEAQ. V shed 3 bases and J 2 bases; nucleotides not matched to a gene: 7. Full variable domain (rest looked up from reference TRBV7-6 and TRBJ2-2): GAGVSQSPRYKVTKRGQDVALRCDPISGHVSLYWYRQALGQGPEFLTYFNYEAQQDKSGLPNDRFSAERPEGSISTLTIQRTEQRDSAMYRCASSFPGGGANTGELFFGEGSRLTVL.

The V and J genes are TRBV10-3 and TRBJ1-1; TRBD1 is a possible D gene (5 bases). CDR1 and CDR2 from the germline V gene are ENHRY and SYGVKD. The CDR3 is made up of 14 amino acids. Trimming took off 6 bases at V and 1 base at J, with 12 bases between the two ends. The CDR3 DNA sequence: TGTGCCATCAGCCCCCTGGGGACGAACACTGAAGCTTTCTTT. It translates to CAISPLGTNTEAFF.

This chain joins TRBV18 and TRBJ2-5; no reliable D call. Germline CDR1 reads KGHSH; CDR2 reads LQKENI. The length of the CDR3 is 13 residues. V shed 2 bases and J shed 2 bases, with 6 bases lying between them. For the CDR3, the DNA is TGTGCCAGCTCACCATACTATCAAGAGACCCAGTACTTC. Amino acid sequence: CASSPYYQETQYF.

The gene calls are TRBV16 and TRBJ1-2, with a weak D call TRBD1 (6 bases). Germline CDR1 reads KGHSY; CDR2 reads FQNENV. V was clipped by 0 bases and J by 7 bases, with 15 bases between them. The CDR3 has 15 residues. The CDR3 reads CASSQSRGPQGGYTF. As DNA, the CDR3 is TGTGCCAGCAGCCAATCTAGGGGTCCACAGGGTGGCTACACCTTC.

The genes are TRBV6-5 and TRBJ1-2; D unclear. CDR1 is MNHEY, CDR2 SVGAGI, per germline. Deletions cut 6 bases from V and 1 base from J, with 12 bases between. The CDR3 runs to 14 residues. In DNA form, the CDR3 reads TGTGCCAGCAGGCCCCCATCCGTTAACTATGGCTACACCTTC. This codes for CASRPPSVNYGYTF.